Following are 18 T cell receptor beta chains from one sample sequenced in a study of blood T cell repertoires in COVID-19. TCRdb's copy holds only in-frame clones and misses some; the assay was immunoSEQ multiplex PCR. This sample has 150,000 to 200,000 clones, with less than 85% found just once. The sequenced sample was peripheral blood. The receptors originated from a human donor with acute or convalescent COVID-19. The donor label of this sample is uncertain.

Concerning this clone: The sample contains more than one DNA sequence encoding this CDR3. CDR3 amino acids: CASSLQGAEAFF. CDR3 in DNA: TGTGCCAGCTCACTACAGGGCGCTGAAGCTTTCTTT. The chain joins TRBV18 to TRBJ1-1; tentatively, D is TRBD1 (6 bases). Trimming took 4 bases from V and 6 from J, leaving 9 bases between them. The CDR3 has 12 residues. Germline lookup yields CDR1 KGHSH and CDR2 LQKENI.

This chain connects TRBV7-9 to TRBJ1-6, with D tentatively TRBD1 (5 bases). With 3 bases removed from V and 1 base from J, the gap between germline ends came to 10 bases. CDR1 is SEHNR and CDR2 is FQNEAQ in the germline V gene (reference sequence). The CDR3 loop spans 16 amino acids. CDR3 sequence reads: CASSFDSPSYNSPLHF. CDR3 in DNA: TGTGCCAGCAGCTTTGACAGTCCTTCCTATAATTCACCCCTCCACTTT.

This chain connects TRBV28 to TRBJ1-2, with TRBD1 matching over 7 bases. From germline, CDR1 is MDHEN and CDR2 SYDVKM. J lost 2 bases, V lost 7 bases, and 4 bases had no gene match. The CDR3 runs 13 residues. DNA for the CDR3: TGTGCCAGCACCGTGGGACAGAACTATGGCTACACCTTC. This sequence encodes CASTVGQNYGYTF.

This chain connects TRBV7-2 to TRBJ1-5; 9 bases align to TRBD1. Looked up from germline, CDR1 is SGHTA and CDR2 is FQGNSA. The CDR3 has 15 residues. Losses at the gene ends were 6 bases for V and 3 bases for J; bases not matched to a gene: 6. CDR3 coding DNA: TGTGCCAGCAGGACAGGGGGTCTTGACAATCAGCCCCAGCATTTT. This gives the protein CASRTGGLDNQPQHF. Complete variable domain (other parts from reference TRBV7-2 and TRBJ1-5): GAGVSQSPSNKVTEKGKDVELRCDPISGHTALYWYRQSLGQGLEFLIYFQGNSAPDKSGLPSDRFSAERTGGSVSTLTIQRTQQEDSAVYLCASRTGGLDNQPQHFGDGTRLSIL.

This chain links TRBV19 with TRBJ1-4; D might be TRBD1 (6 bases). Germline V gene lookup returns CDR1 LNHDA and CDR2 SQIVND (reference sequence). V was clipped by 8 bases and J by 3 bases, with 19 bases between them. This CDR3 spans 16 amino acids. Here the CDR3 DNA reads TGTGCCAGTTCGTCACAGGGTAGTACGGCTAATGAAAAACTGTTTTTT. Its protein product is CASSSQGSTANEKLFF.

The CDR3 protein is CASSVNQPQHF. The CDR3 DNA follows: TGTGCCAGCAGCGTGAATCAGCCCCAGCATTTT. The chain combines TRBV6-5 with TRBJ1-5; D not resolved. V lost 6 bases and J 4 bases, leaving 4 bases between the germline ends. Germline assignment: CDR1 MNHEY and CDR2 SVGAGI. The CDR3 is made up of 11 amino acids.

The chain employs TRBV6-5 and TRBJ1-3; D is uncertain. The CDR3 sequence is 15 residues long. CDR1 is MNHEY and CDR2 is SVGAGI in the germline V gene. V shed 0 bases and J shed 2 bases, with 8 bases lying between them. CDR3 in amino acids: CASSYSSRTGNTIYF. In DNA form, the CDR3 reads TGTGCCAGCAGTTACTCGTCCAGAACTGGAAACACCATATATTTT.

This clone is a singleton in its sample. The CDR3 loop is CASSGTGGRQPQHF. The CDR3 coding sequence is TGTGCCAGCAGTGGGACAGGGGGCCGTCAGCCCCAGCATTTT. The chain is built from TRBV6-2 or TRBV6-3 and TRBJ1-5; 12 bases fit TRBD1. The CDR3 sequence is 14 residues long. Germline V gene lookup returns CDR1 MNHEY and CDR2 SVGEGT. Trimming took 5 bases from V and 6 from J; bases not matched to a gene: 2.

The chain employs TRBV5-1 and TRBJ1-2; 9 nucleotides align to TRBD1. V shed 4 bases, J shed 4 bases, and the junction held 23 bases outside the gene matches. CDR3 length: 20 residues. Germline V CDR1 and CDR2: SGHRS, YFSETQ. The CDR3 loop is CASSVGVVLGQGSAGYGYTF. CDR3 sequence (DNA): TGCGCCAGCAGCGTGGGGGTAGTCTTAGGACAGGGGTCGGCTGGCTATGGCTACACCTTC.

V and J are TRBV7-2 and TRBJ2-6, with a possible D match to TRBD2 (6 bases). The CDR3 sequence is 18 residues long. Germline CDR1 is SGHTA and CDR2 is FQGNSA. The V end was cut by 1 base, the J end by 0 bases, with 13 bases between. The CDR3 sequence is CASSLVGGADSGANVLTF. Here the CDR3 DNA reads TGTGCCAGCAGCTTAGTGGGCGGGGCCGACTCTGGGGCCAACGTCCTGACTTTC.

This clone is a singleton in its sample. The V gene is TRBV4-1, the J gene TRBJ2-7; 10 bases fit TRBD2. V was pared by 1 base and J by 3 bases, with 6 bases of the junction left unmatched. Per the germline V gene, CDR1 is MGHRA and CDR2 is YSYEKL. This CDR3 has 16 amino acids. CDR3 bases: TGCGCCAGCAGCCAAGGGCTAGCGGGGGTGCACTACGAGCAGTACTTC. This sequence encodes CASSQGLAGVHYEQYF.

This clone has just one count. The genes are TRBV7-3 and TRBJ2-1; 8 nucleotides match TRBD2. CDR1 and CDR2 (germline): SGHTA, FQGTGA. V was clipped by 5 bases and J by 4 bases; unmatched bases: 10. This CDR3 spans 16 amino acids. This chain's CDR3 is CASSPLAGGDYNEQFF. CDR3 DNA sequence: TGTGCCAGCAGCCCCTTGGCGGGGGGAGATTACAATGAGCAGTTCTTC. The full variable domain, in which reference TRBV7-3 and TRBJ2-1 provide the parts outside the CDR3, is GAGVSQTPSNKVTEKGKYVELRCDPISGHTALYWYRQSLGQGPEFLIYFQGTGAADDSGLPNDRFFAVRPEGSVSTLKIQRTERGDSAVYLCASSPLAGGDYNEQFFGPGTRLTVL.

The J gene is TRBJ1-1, the V gene TRBV19; 7 bases match TRBD1. V lost 4 bases and J lost 2; bases outside the gene matches: 7. The CDR3 covers 15 residues. Germline V gene sequence: CDR1 LNHDA, CDR2 SQIVND (reference sequence). The CDR3 sequence is CASSRPRQGNTEAFF. The DNA for the CDR3 is TGTGCCAGTAGTAGACCTCGACAGGGAAACACTGAAGCTTTCTTT.

This clone was counted ten times or more. This sequence joins TRBV11-2 and TRBJ1-1; D is possibly TRBD1 (5 bases). V lost 1 base and J 1 base, leaving 13 bases between the germline ends. The germline V gene has CDR1 SGHAT and CDR2 FQNNGV. The CDR3 spans 16 residues. The CDR3 nucleotides read TGTGCCAGCAGCTTAGTGTGGGGCAGGAAGAACACTGAAGCTTTCTTT. Translation gives CASSLVWGRKNTEAFF.

This clone occurred a few times. The rearrangement uses TRBV6-5 and TRBJ2-7, with D perhaps matching TRBD1 (5 bases). The germline V gene has CDR1 MNHEY and CDR2 SVGAGI. The length of the CDR3 is 13 residues. The ends were cut back, 6 bases at V and 0 bases at J, with 9 bases in the middle. Written as DNA, the CDR3 is TGTGCCAGCAGCTCGACAGACTCCTACGAGCAGTACTTC. Amino acid sequence: CASSSTDSYEQYF.

The V call is TRBV30, the J call TRBJ1-2; 8 bases match TRBD1. The trim removed 5 bases at V and 4 bases at J, leaving 18 bases unmatched. CDR1 is GTSNPN, CDR2 SVGIG, per germline (reference sequence). CDR3 length equals 17 residues. CDR3 nucleotide sequence: TGTGCCTGGCGACCCCCGGGACAGGAGGCTCTAATCTATGGCTACACCTTC. Translated, it gives CAWRPPGQEALIYGYTF.

CDR3: CASSTIRSNEQFF. Written as DNA, the CDR3 is TGTGCCAGCAGCACTATAAGAAGCAATGAGCAGTTCTTC. V gene TRBV7-2 combines with J gene TRBJ2-1; no definite D call. V was pared by 5 bases and J by 6 bases, with 11 bases between. Germline V gene sequence: CDR1 SGHTA, CDR2 FQGNSA. This CDR3 region has 13 residues. The entire variable domain, with the rest obtained from reference TRBV7-2 and TRBJ2-1, is as follows: GAGVSQSPSNKVTEKGKDVELRCDPISGHTALYWYRQSLGQGLEFLIYFQGNSAPDKSGLPSDRFSAERTGGSVSTLTIQRTQQEDSAVYLCASSTIRSNEQFFGPGTRLTVL.

V and J are TRBV30 and TRBJ1-1; D possibly corresponds to TRBD1 (5 bases). Trimming left V 4 bases short and J 4 bases short, with 10 bases between. The CDR3 covers 12 residues. Germline CDR1 and CDR2: GTSNPN and SVGIG (reference sequence). CDR3 region: CAWIRGGTEAFF. The CDR3 DNA is TGTGCCTGGATCCGGGGGGGCACTGAAGCTTTCTTT.